The 23 T cell receptor beta chains in this list originate from one sample, sequenced in a study of blood T cell repertoires in COVID-19. The repertoire was sequenced with immunoSEQ multiplex PCR; TCRdb's copy has only in-frame clones and lacks some. The sample records about 200,000 clones, around 94% being singletons. The material sequenced was peripheral blood. These receptors came from a man aged 25 to 40 with COVID-19, enrolled during active disease.

In DNA form, the CDR3 reads TGTGCCAGCAGCTCGTCCCCGGGGGGGGAGCTGTTTTTT. Protein: CASSSSPGGELFF. The chain links TRBV11-2 to TRBJ2-2; D possibly corresponds to TRBD2 (5 bases). CDR3 length equals 13 residues. The V gene's germline CDR1 is SGHAT and CDR2 FQNNGV. The V end lost 4 bases, the J end lost 8 bases, and 11 bases lay between the germline ends. Filled out from reference TRBV11-2 and TRBJ2-2, the complete variable domain reads EAGVAQSPRYKIIEKRQSVAFWCNPISGHATLYWYQQILGQGPKLLIQFQNNGVVDDSQLPKDRFSAERLKGVDSTLKIQPAKLEDSAVYLCASSSSPGGELFFGEGSRLTVL.

The V call is TRBV6-6, the J call TRBJ1-2, with 12 bases matching TRBD1. Germline lookup yields CDR1 MNHNY and CDR2 SVGAGI (reference sequence). V trimming: 8 bases; J trimming: 8 bases; junction bases outside the gene matches: 12. This CDR3 region has 15 residues. This CDR3 reads CASGGQGASLQGYTF. The DNA of the CDR3 is TGTGCCAGCGGGGGACAGGGGGCTTCTTTACAAGGCTACACCTTC.

The chain links TRBV9 to TRBJ1-1; D unclear. Germline V lookup: CDR1 SGDLS, CDR2 YYNGEE. The CDR3 has 13 amino acids. With 3 bases removed from V and 1 base from J, the gap between germline ends came to 7 bases. CDR3 sequence: CASSAYRNTEAFF. In nucleotides, the CDR3 is TGTGCCAGCAGCGCCTATAGGAACACTGAAGCTTTCTTT.

CDR3 nucleotide sequence: TGCGCCAGCAGCTCGCTAACCACCGATGAGCAGTTCTTC. It specifies CASSSLTTDEQFF. This chain joins TRBV5-1 and TRBJ2-1; D not certain. V dropped 3 bases and J dropped 8 bases, with 12 bases sitting between them. The CDR3 has 13 amino acids. Germline lookup yields CDR1 SGHRS and CDR2 YFSETQ.

V gene TRBV6-6 combines with J gene TRBJ2-5; tentatively, D is TRBD1 (6 bases). CDR1 MNHNY and CDR2 SVGAGI come from the germline V gene (reference sequence). The CDR3 is made up of 16 amino acids. Trimming stripped 6 bases from V and 2 bases from J, with 19 bases between. DNA of the CDR3: TGTGCCAGCAGCCCGCCGGGACATCCGTTACAAGAGACCCAGTACTTC. Protein product: CASSPPGHPLQETQYF.

This chain links TRBV5-5 with TRBJ2-1; D is unresolved. This CDR3 is 14 amino acids long. The germline CDR1 and CDR2 sequences are SGHKS and YYEKEE (reference sequence). V lost 1 base and J 4 bases, leaving 9 bases between the germline ends. This chain's CDR3 is CASSLRQAYNEQFF. As DNA, the CDR3 is TGTGCCAGCAGCTTGCGGCAGGCTTACAATGAGCAGTTCTTC.

The chain combines TRBV9 with TRBJ2-1, with 7 bases fitting TRBD1. V trimming: 3 bases; J trimming: 0 bases; junction bases outside the gene matches: 6. The V gene's germline CDR1 is SGDLS and CDR2 YYNGEE. The CDR3 runs 16 residues. This CDR3 reads CASSARQGYSYNEQFF. CDR3 nucleotide sequence: TGTGCCAGCAGCGCCAGACAGGGCTACTCCTACAATGAGCAGTTCTTC. The variable domain in full, completed from reference TRBV9 and TRBJ2-1, reads DSGVTQTPKHLITATGQRVTLRCSPRSGDLSVYWYQQSLDQGLQFLIQYYNGEERAKGNILERFSAQQFPDLHSELNLSSLELGDSALYFCASSARQGYSYNEQFFGPGTRLTVL.

Comment on this clone: The sample contains more than one DNA sequence encoding this CDR3. V is TRBV19 and J is TRBJ1-5, with a tentative D call TRBD1 (6 bases). The ends were cut back, 3 bases at V and 2 bases at J, with 8 bases in the middle. Germline V gives CDR1 LNHDA, CDR2 SQIVND (reference sequence). The CDR3 extends over 14 amino acids. CDR3 nucleotides: TGTGCCAGTAGTATCTGGGGGCGCAATCAGCCCCAGCATTTT. Residues: CASSIWGRNQPQHF.

V usage is TRBV7-3 and J usage is TRBJ1-1, with D unclear. V was trimmed by 3 bases and J by 1 base, leaving 6 bases between them. CDR3 length: 13 amino acids. Per germline, CDR1 SGHTA and CDR2 FQGTGA. The DNA for the CDR3 is TGTGCCAGCAGCTTTAGCCAGAACACTGAAGCTTTCTTT. It is translated as CASSFSQNTEAFF.

Details on this clone: Mismatch with germline at one junction end may stem from a read error. The J gene is TRBJ1-2, the V gene TRBV6-1; 9 bases line up with TRBD1. Germline loops: CDR1 MNHNS, CDR2 SASEGT. CDR3 length equals 15 residues. The CDR3 loop reads CAGSEPGTGNYGYTF. The CDR3 DNA follows: TGTGCCGGCAGTGAACCCGGGACAGGGAACTATGGCTACACCTTC.

This rearrangement joins TRBV19 to TRBJ1-2; D is unresolved. This CDR3 spans 14 amino acids. The V and J ends lost 1 base and 2 bases respectively, with 8 bases between them. Germline-derived CDR1 and CDR2 are LNHDA and SQIVND (reference sequence). In DNA form, the CDR3 reads TGTGCCAGTAGTATAGGGCGGCGGAACTATGGCTACACCTTC. Translating it yields CASSIGRRNYGYTF.

V and J are TRBV10-3 and TRBJ2-7, with TRBD1 matching over 11 bases. Germline V gives CDR1 ENHRY, CDR2 SYGVKD. The CDR3 covers 15 residues. The J segment lost 2 bases and the V segment lost 5 bases, leaving 5 bases of the junction unmatched. The CDR3 region has the DNA TGTGCCATCAGTTCCGGGACAGGGGGTACCTACGAGCAGTACTTC. This codes for CAISSGTGGTYEQYF.

V gene TRBV5-6 combines with J gene TRBJ2-3, with TRBD2 matching over 9 bases. V was clipped by 0 bases and J by 2 bases; unmatched bases: 4. This CDR3 is 16 amino acids long. The germline CDR1 and CDR2 sequences are SGHDT and YYEEEE. The CDR3 nucleotides are TGTGCCAGCAGCTTGGTAGCTAGCGGGATCACAGATACGCAGTATTTT. Its translation: CASSLVASGITDTQYF. Together with reference TRBV5-6 and TRBJ2-3, the CDR3 gives the full variable domain: DAGVTQSPTHLIKTRGQQVTLRCSPKSGHDTVSWYQQALGQGPQFIFQYYEEEERQRGNFPDRFSGHQFPNYSSELNVNALLLGDSALYLCASSLVASGITDTQYFGPGTRLTVL.

The rearrangement links TRBV6-1 to TRBJ1-6; D remains ambiguous. V was trimmed by 2 bases and J by 9 bases, leaving 8 bases between them. CDR3 length equals 13 residues. Germline V lookup: CDR1 MNHNS, CDR2 SASEGT. The CDR3 protein is CASSETRGSPLHF. For the CDR3, the DNA is TGTGCCAGCAGTGAAACCCGGGGTTCACCCCTCCACTTT.

A single count supports this clone. The chain uses TRBV20-1 and TRBJ1-2; D may be TRBD1 (5 bases). Germline V gene sequence: CDR1 DFQATT, CDR2 SNEGSKA (reference sequence). V shed 3 bases and J shed 7 bases, with 12 bases lying between them. CDR3 size: 12 residues. As DNA, the CDR3 is TGCAGTGCTAGTACCAGGGAGGTTGGCTACACCTTC. Translating gives CSASTREVGYTF.

The rearrangement joins TRBV5-5 to TRBJ1-6; no firm D call. The CDR3 is 11 amino acids. V lost 2 bases and J 9 bases, leaving 3 bases between the germline ends. The germline V gene encodes CDR1 SGHKS and CDR2 YYEKEE (reference sequence). CDR3 sequence: CASSLASPLHF. The CDR3 coding sequence is TGTGCCAGCAGCTTAGCTTCACCCCTCCACTTT.

The rearrangement links TRBV7-2 to TRBJ1-2, with 9 nucleotides matching TRBD1. The CDR3 length is 15 residues. The germline V gene encodes CDR1 SGHTA and CDR2 FQGNSA. Germline trimming cut 4 bases from V and 2 bases from J; bases unmatched to any gene: 5. The chain's CDR3 is CASSYNRGQNYGYTF. Here the CDR3 DNA reads TGTGCCAGCAGCTACAACAGGGGGCAGAACTATGGCTACACCTTC.

This chain joins TRBV4-2 and TRBJ1-5; D uncertain. V was cut by 0 bases and J by 1 base, with 7 bases left in between. CDR1 and CDR2 (germline): LGHNA, YNFKEQ. The CDR3 contains 15 residues. The CDR3 protein is CASSQDHSSNQPQHF. In nucleotides, the CDR3 is TGTGCCAGCAGCCAAGATCACAGCAGCAATCAGCCCCAGCATTTT.

The rearrangement links TRBV12-5 to TRBJ1-1; 11 nucleotides line up with TRBD1. Germline CDR1 is LGHNT and CDR2 is FRNRAP. V lost 5 bases to trimming and J lost 4 bases; unmatched junction nucleotides: 6. CDR3 size: 15 residues. The CDR3 bases are TGTGCTAGTGGTGCCCGGGACAGGGGGGCCACTGAAGCTTTCTTT. This codes for CASGARDRGATEAFF. The full variable domain, completed using reference TRBV12-5 and TRBJ1-1, is DARVTQTPRHKVTEMGQEVTMRCQPILGHNTVFWYRQTMMQGLELLAYFRNRAPLDDSGMPKDRFSAEMPDATLATLKIQPSEPRDSAVYFCASGARDRGATEAFFGQGTRLTVV.

Worth noting for this clone: A junction boundary mismatches the germline segment, possibly from a read error. This sequence joins TRBV3-1 (or the pseudogene TRBV3-2) and TRBJ2-7; D might be TRBD2 (5 bases). The V gene's germline CDR1 is LGHDT and CDR2 YNNKEL (reference sequence). The CDR3 extends over 15 amino acids. The CDR3 sequence is CVSSPFAGVYYEQYF. The CDR3 coding sequence is TGTGTCAGCAGCCCCTTCGCCGGGGTCTACTACGAGCAGTACTTC.

As DNA, the CDR3 is TGTGCCAGCAGCAAAGGCGGCGGGGGGGCCAGTGAGCAGTTCTTC. This codes for CASSKGGGGASEQFF. The genes are TRBV21-1 and TRBJ2-1; whether TRBD2, the table's D call, matches the DNA was not checked. TRBV21-1 is a listed pseudogene. The CDR3 has 15 amino acids.

The chain employs TRBV28 and TRBJ1-3; D perhaps matches TRBD1 (5 bases). Trimming left V 7 bases short and J 0 bases short, with 13 bases between. Germline values: CDR1 MDHEN, CDR2 SYDVKM. This CDR3 has 15 residues. The CDR3, as DNA: TGTGCCAGCAAGGAGGGGCTTTACTCTGGAAACACCATATATTTT. This translates into CASKEGLYSGNTIYF.

The chain carries TRBV2 and TRBJ1-4; TRBD1 might be the D (6 bases). Germline loops: CDR1 SNHLY, CDR2 FYNNEI. The CDR3 is 15 amino acids. The V end lost 6 bases, the J end lost 7 bases, and 18 bases lay between the germline ends. CDR3 DNA sequence: TGTGCCAGCAGCTTAATGTACAGGGCCGGTGAAAAACTGTTTTTT. This sequence encodes CASSLMYRAGEKLFF. The full variable domain, rest sourced from reference TRBV2 and TRBJ1-4, is EPEVTQTPSHQVTQMGQEVILRCVPISNHLYFYWYRQILGQKVEFLVSFYNNEISEKSEIFDDQFSVERPDGSNFTLKIRSTKLEDSAMYFCASSLMYRAGEKLFFGSGTQLSVL.